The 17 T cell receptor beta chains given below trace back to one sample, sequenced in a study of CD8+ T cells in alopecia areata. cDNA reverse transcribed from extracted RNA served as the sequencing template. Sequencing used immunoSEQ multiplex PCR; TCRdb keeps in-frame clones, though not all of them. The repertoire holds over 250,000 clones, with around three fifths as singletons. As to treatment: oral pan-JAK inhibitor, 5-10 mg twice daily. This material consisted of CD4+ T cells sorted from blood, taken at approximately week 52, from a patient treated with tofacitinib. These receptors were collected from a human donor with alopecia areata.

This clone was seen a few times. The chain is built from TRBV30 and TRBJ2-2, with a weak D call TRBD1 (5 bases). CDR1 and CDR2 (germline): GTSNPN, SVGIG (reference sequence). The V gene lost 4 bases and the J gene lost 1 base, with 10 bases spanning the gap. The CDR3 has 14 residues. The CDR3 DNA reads TGTGCCTGGACAGACAGATGGAACACCGGGGAGCTGTTTTTT. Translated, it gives CAWTDRWNTGELFF. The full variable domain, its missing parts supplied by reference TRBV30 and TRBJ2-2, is SQTIHQWPATLVQPVGSPLSLECTVEGTSNPNLYWYRQAAGRGLQLLFYSVGIGQISSEVPQNLSASRPQDRQFILSSKKLLLSDSGFYLCAWTDRWNTGELFFGEGSRLTVL.

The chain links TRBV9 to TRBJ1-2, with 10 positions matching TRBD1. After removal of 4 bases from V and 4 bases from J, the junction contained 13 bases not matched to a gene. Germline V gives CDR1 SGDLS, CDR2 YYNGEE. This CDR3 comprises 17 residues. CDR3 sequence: CASSPSEGQGTGYGYTF. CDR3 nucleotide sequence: TGTGCCAGCAGCCCATCCGAGGGACAGGGGACGGGCTATGGCTACACCTTC.

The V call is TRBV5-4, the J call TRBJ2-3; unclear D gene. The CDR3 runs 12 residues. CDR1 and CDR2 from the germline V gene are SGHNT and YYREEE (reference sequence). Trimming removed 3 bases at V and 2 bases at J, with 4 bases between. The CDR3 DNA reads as TGTGCCAGCAGCTGGTCCACAGATACGCAGTATTTT. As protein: CASSWSTDTQYF.

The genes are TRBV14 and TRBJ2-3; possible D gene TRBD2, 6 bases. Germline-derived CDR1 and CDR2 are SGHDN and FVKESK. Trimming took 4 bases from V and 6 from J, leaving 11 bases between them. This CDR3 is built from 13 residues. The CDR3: CASSRRGADTQYF. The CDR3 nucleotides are TGTGCCAGCAGCCGGCGGGGAGCGGATACGCAGTATTTT.

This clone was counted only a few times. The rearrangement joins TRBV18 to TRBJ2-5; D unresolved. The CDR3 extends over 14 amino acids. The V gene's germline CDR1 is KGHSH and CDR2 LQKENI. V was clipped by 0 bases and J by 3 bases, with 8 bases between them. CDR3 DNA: TGTGCCAGCTCACCACCGTGGGCCGAAGAGACCCAGTACTTC. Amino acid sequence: CASSPPWAEETQYF.

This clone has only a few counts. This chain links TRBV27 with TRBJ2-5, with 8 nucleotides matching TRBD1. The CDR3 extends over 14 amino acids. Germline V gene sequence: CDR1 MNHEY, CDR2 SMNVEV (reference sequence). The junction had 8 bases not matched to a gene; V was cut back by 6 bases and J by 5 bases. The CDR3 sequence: CASRNAGGGETQYF. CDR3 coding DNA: TGTGCCAGCAGAAACGCAGGGGGCGGCGAGACCCAGTACTTC.

The CDR3 bases are TGCGCCAGCAGCTTGGTAGGGAACTCCTACGAGCAGTACTTC. Translating gives CASSLVGNSYEQYF. The rearrangement uses TRBV5-1 and TRBJ2-7, with D unclear. Looked up from germline, CDR1 is SGHRS and CDR2 is YFSETQ. V was trimmed by 0 bases and J by 0 bases, leaving 7 bases between them. The CDR3 has 14 residues.

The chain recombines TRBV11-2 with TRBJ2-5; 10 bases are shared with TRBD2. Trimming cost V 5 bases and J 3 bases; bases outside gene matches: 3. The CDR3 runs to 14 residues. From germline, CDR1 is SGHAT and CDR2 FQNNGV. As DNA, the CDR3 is TGTGCCAGCAGCCGGACTAGCGGAAAAGAGACCCAGTACTTC. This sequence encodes CASSRTSGKETQYF. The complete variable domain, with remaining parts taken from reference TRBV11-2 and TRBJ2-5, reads EAGVAQSPRYKIIEKRQSVAFWCNPISGHATLYWYQQILGQGPKLLIQFQNNGVVDDSQLPKDRFSAERLKGVDSTLKIQPAKLEDSAVYLCASSRTSGKETQYFGPGTRLLVL.

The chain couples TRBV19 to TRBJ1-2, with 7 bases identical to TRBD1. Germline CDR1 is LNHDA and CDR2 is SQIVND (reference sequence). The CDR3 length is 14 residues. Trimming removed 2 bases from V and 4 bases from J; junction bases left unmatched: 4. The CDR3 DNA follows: TGTGCCAGTAGTATACGGGACAGTCCCTATGGCTACACCTTC. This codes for CASSIRDSPYGYTF.

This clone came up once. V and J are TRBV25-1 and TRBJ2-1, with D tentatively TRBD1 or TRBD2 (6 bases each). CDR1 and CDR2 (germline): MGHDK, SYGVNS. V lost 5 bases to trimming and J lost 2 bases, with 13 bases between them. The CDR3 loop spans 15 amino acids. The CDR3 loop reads CASSPWGAAYNEQFF. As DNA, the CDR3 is TGTGCCAGCAGTCCTTGGGGGGCGGCCTACAATGAGCAGTTCTTC. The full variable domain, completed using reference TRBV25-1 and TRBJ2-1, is EADIYQTPRYLVIGTGKKITLECSQTMGHDKMYWYQQDPGMELHLIHYSYGVNSTEKGDLSSESTVSRIRTEHFPLTLESARPSHTSQYLCASSPWGAAYNEQFFGPGTRLTVL.

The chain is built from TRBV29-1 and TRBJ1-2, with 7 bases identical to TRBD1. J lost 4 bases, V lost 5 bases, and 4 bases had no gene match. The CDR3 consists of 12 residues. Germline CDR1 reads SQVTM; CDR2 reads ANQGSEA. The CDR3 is CSVLGGIYGYTF. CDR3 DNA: TGCAGCGTTCTAGGGGGCATCTATGGCTACACCTTC. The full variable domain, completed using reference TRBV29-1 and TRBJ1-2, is SAVISQKPSRDICQRGTSLTIQCQVDSQVTMMFWYRQQPGQSLTLIATANQGSEATYESGFVIDKFPISRPNLTFSTLTVSNMSPEDSSIYLCSVLGGIYGYTFGSGTRLTVV.

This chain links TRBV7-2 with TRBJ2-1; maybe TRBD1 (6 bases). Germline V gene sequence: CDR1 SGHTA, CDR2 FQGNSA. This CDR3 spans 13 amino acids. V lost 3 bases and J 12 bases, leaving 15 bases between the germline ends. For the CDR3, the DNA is TGTGCCAGCAGCTTCGGACAGTCGGGCGGGCAGTTCTTC. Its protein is CASSFGQSGGQFF.

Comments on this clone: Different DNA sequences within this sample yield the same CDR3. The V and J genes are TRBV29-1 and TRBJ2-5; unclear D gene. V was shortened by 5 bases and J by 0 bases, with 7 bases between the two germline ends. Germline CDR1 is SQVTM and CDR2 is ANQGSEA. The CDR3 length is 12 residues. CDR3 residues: CSVSADQETQYF. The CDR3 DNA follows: TGCAGCGTTAGTGCGGACCAAGAGACCCAGTACTTC. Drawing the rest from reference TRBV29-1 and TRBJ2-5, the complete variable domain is SAVISQKPSRDICQRGTSLTIQCQVDSQVTMMFWYRQQPGQSLTLIATANQGSEATYESGFVIDKFPISRPNLTFSTLTVSNMSPEDSSIYLCSVSADQETQYFGPGTRLLVL.

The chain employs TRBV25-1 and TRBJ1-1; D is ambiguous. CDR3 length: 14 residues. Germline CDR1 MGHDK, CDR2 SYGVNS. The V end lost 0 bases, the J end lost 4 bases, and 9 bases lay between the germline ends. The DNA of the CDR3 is TGTGCCAGCAGTGAATATTCGGAGGGCACTGAAGCTTTCTTT. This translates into CASSEYSEGTEAFF.

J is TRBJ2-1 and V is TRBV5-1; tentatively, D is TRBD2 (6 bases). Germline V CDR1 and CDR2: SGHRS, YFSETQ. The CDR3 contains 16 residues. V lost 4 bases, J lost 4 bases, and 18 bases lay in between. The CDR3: CASSAGTSGIYNEQFF. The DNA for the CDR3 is TGCGCCAGCAGCGCGGGGACGTCGGGGATTTACAATGAGCAGTTCTTC.

CDR3: CSAHRDRDSDTQYF. The CDR3 region has the DNA TGCAGCGCCCACCGGGACAGGGATTCAGATACGCAGTATTTT. The chain is built from TRBV29-1 and TRBJ2-3, with 9 positions matching TRBD1. In germline, CDR1 is SQVTM, CDR2 ANQGSEA. The CDR3 spans 14 residues. J lost 4 bases, V lost 7 bases, and 9 bases had no gene match.

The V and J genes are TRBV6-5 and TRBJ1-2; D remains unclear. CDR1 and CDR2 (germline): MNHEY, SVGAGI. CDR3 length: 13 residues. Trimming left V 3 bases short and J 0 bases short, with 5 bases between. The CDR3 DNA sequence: TGTGCCAGCAGTTATTCTACTAACTATGGCTACACCTTC. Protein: CASSYSTNYGYTF.